The rows below give T cell receptor beta chains drawn from one sample of a study of T cell changes during pregnancy in multiple sclerosis. The table came from immunoSEQ multiplex PCR; TCRdb's copy has only in-frame clones and leaves some out. The sample has 46,000 or so clones; about nine tenths are singletons. Sequencing used peripheral blood, obtained in the second trimester of pregnancy. These receptors came from a female donor in good health, enrolled as a control in a pregnancy study. Both conserved end residues are part of each CDR3. D genes are given only for firm matches. Clone size appears in some rows only: once, few, many, or a class for an expanded clone.

size: -
J: TRBJ2-7
D: -
V: TRBV20-1
CDR3: CSARRGPEQYF
DNA: TGCAGTGCCAGGCGGGGGCCCGAGCAGTACTTC

size: -
J: TRBJ2-1
D: -
V: TRBV27
CDR3: CASSSVLDTRYNEQFF
DNA: TGTGCCAGCAGTTCCGTCTTAGACACCCGTTACAATGAGCAGTTCTTC

size: -
J: TRBJ1-2
D: -
V: TRBV18
CDR3: CASSPIGRVNYGYTF
DNA: TGTGCCAGCTCACCCATTGGCAGGGTTAACTATGGCTACACCTTC

size: -
J: TRBJ2-3
D: -
V: TRBV15
CDR3: CATSRSLIGGSRQEDTQYF
DNA: TGTGCCACCAGCAGATCTCTAATAGGCGGGTCCCGCCAGGAAGATACGCAGTATTTT

size: -
J: TRBJ1-1
D: -
V: TRBV7-7
CDR3: CASHLNTEAFF
DNA: TGTGCTAGCCATCTGAACACTGAAGCTTTCTTT

size: -
J: TRBJ2-3
D: TRBD2
V: TRBV27
CDR3: CASVSLAGGDTQYF
DNA: TGTGCCAGCGTTAGCCTAGCGGGAGGGGATACGCAGTATTTT

size: -
J: TRBJ1-4
D: TRBD1
V: TRBV19
CDR3: CAAAGQGYEKLFF
DNA: TGTGCCGCAGCGGGACAGGGGTATGAAAAACTGTTTTTT

size: -
J: TRBJ1-6
D: TRBD1
V: TRBV13
CDR3: CASSFGQGNSPLHF
DNA: TGTGCCAGCAGCTTTGGACAGGGAAATTCACCCCTCCACTTT

size: -
J: TRBJ2-7
D: TRBD1
V: TRBV6-1
CDR3: CASSEPGQGALGYEQYF
DNA: TGTGCCAGCAGTGAACCTGGACAGGGGGCATTAGGGTACGAGCAGTACTTC

size: -
J: TRBJ1-2
D: -
V: TRBV12-1
CDR3: CASSSPETGTGGYTF
DNA: TGTGCCAGCAGCTCACCCGAGACAGGGACTGGCGGCTACACCTTC

size: -
J: TRBJ2-7
D: TRBD1
V: TRBV13
CDR3: CASSLGDRGHEQYF
DNA: TGTGCCAGCAGCTTAGGGGACAGGGGGCACGAGCAGTACTTC

size: -
J: TRBJ2-7
D: TRBD1
V: TRBV7-2
CDR3: CASSPGTGKTYEQYF
DNA: TGTGCCAGCAGCCCCGGGACAGGCAAAACCTACGAGCAGTACTTC

size: -
J: TRBJ1-1
D: -
V: TRBV4-3
CDR3: CASSFSRAADTEAFF
DNA: TGCGCCAGCAGCTTTAGTCGAGCCGCGGACACTGAAGCTTTCTTT

size: -
J: TRBJ1-2
D: -
V: TRBV19
CDR3: CASSAGGYGYTF
DNA: TGTGCCAGTAGCGCCGGGGGCTATGGCTACACCTTC

size: once
J: TRBJ2-1
D: -
V: TRBV11-2
CDR3: CASSFSGHNEQFF
DNA: TGTGCCAGCAGCTTTAGCGGTCACAATGAGCAGTTCTTC

size: -
J: TRBJ2-6
D: -
V: TRBV6-1
CDR3: CASRGQSSGANVLTF
DNA: TGTGCCAGCAGAGGACAGAGCTCTGGGGCCAACGTCCTGACTTTC

size: -
J: TRBJ1-2
D: TRBD1
V: TRBV7-8
CDR3: CASSLSTGDYGYTF
DNA: TGTGCCAGCAGCTTATCTACAGGGGACTATGGCTACACCTTC

size: -
J: TRBJ2-5
D: TRBD2
V: TRBV7-7
CDR3: CASSHGGTEETQYF
DNA: TGTGCCAGCAGCCACGGGGGGACCGAAGAGACCCAGTACTTC

size: many
J: TRBJ2-2
D: -
V: TRBV19
CDR3: CASSIFEGVVGELFF
DNA: TGTGCCAGTAGTATCTTCGAGGGAGTTGTCGGGGAGCTGTTTTTT

size: -
J: TRBJ1-1
D: -
V: TRBV6-6
CDR3: CASTWARTEAFF
DNA: TGTGCCAGCACCTGGGCCCGGACTGAAGCTTTCTTT

size: -
J: TRBJ1-4
D: -
V: TRBV7-9
CDR3: CASSLSAGGELFF
DNA: TGTGCCAGCAGCTTATCCGCGGGGGGCGAACTGTTTTTT

size: once
J: TRBJ2-5
D: TRBD2
V: TRBV15
CDR3: CATSSGRAVETQYF
DNA: TGTGCCACCAGTAGTGGGAGGGCCGTGGAGACCCAGTACTTC

size: -
J: TRBJ1-3
D: -
V: TRBV21-1
CDR3: CASSKRKGNTIYF
DNA: TGTGCCAGCAGCAAGAGGAAGGGAAACACCATATATTTT

size: -
J: TRBJ2-1
D: -
V: TRBV5-1
CDR3: CASSWVAESYNEQFF
DNA: TGCGCCAGCAGCTGGGTAGCGGAGTCCTACAATGAGCAGTTCTTC

size: -
J: TRBJ1-2
D: -
V: TRBV6-1
CDR3: CASSEASGYGYTF
DNA: TGTGCCAGCAGTGAAGCCTCGGGGTATGGCTACACCTTC

size: -
J: TRBJ2-4
D: -
V: TRBV9
CDR3: CASSEGTGGKSKNIQYF
DNA: TGTGCCAGCAGCGAGGGGACTGGAGGGAAAAGCAAAAACATTCAGTACTTC

size: -
J: TRBJ1-1
D: TRBD1
V: TRBV4-3
CDR3: CASSQDGEQGRWEAFF
DNA: TGCGCCAGCAGCCAAGACGGAGAACAGGGGAGATGGGAAGCTTTCTTT

size: -
J: TRBJ1-1
D: -
V: TRBV7-2
CDR3: CASSVSGMNTEAFF
DNA: TGTGCCAGCAGCGTCAGCGGTATGAACACTGAAGCTTTCTTT

size: -
J: TRBJ2-7
D: -
V: TRBV30
CDR3: CAWSVAVYEQYF
DNA: TGTGCCTGGAGTGTGGCAGTCTACGAGCAGTACTTC

size: few
J: TRBJ2-3
D: TRBD2
V: TRBV2
CDR3: CASSSTSGSADTQYF
DNA: TGTGCCAGCAGCTCGACTAGCGGGAGTGCAGATACGCAGTATTTT

size: once
J: TRBJ2-7
D: TRBD2
V: TRBV29-1
CDR3: CSVGEGLREQYF
DNA: TGCAGCGTTGGGGAGGGCCTGAGGGAGCAGTACTTC

size: -
J: TRBJ2-1
D: TRBD2
V: TRBV9
CDR3: CASSVGASGRANEQFF
DNA: TGTGCCAGCAGCGTAGGTGCTAGCGGGAGGGCGAATGAGCAGTTCTTC

size: -
J: TRBJ1-2
D: TRBD1
V: TRBV11-2
CDR3: CASSLGTGPDNYGYTF
DNA: TGTGCCAGCAGCTTAGGGACAGGGCCCGATAACTATGGCTACACCTTC

size: few
J: TRBJ2-2
D: -
V: TRBV6-4
CDR3: CASSDGLHTGELFF
DNA: TGTGCCAGCAGTGACGGACTGCACACCGGGGAGCTGTTTTTT

size: -
J: TRBJ2-3
D: TRBD2
V: TRBV10-3
CDR3: CAIRASGGGSDTQYF
DNA: TGTGCCATCAGAGCTAGCGGGGGGGGGTCAGATACGCAGTATTTT

size: -
J: TRBJ1-2
D: -
V: TRBV7-9
CDR3: CASSLGANYGYTF
DNA: TGTGCCAGCAGCTTAGGAGCCAACTATGGCTACACCTTC

size: -
J: TRBJ1-4
D: -
V: TRBV5-8
CDR3: CASSLASRTSLFF
DNA: TGTGCCAGCAGCTTGGCCAGTAGGACATCTCTGTTTTTT

size: -
J: TRBJ2-3
D: -
V: TRBV11-2
CDR3: CASSLVQGDGVDTQYF
DNA: TGTGCCAGCAGCTTAGTTCAAGGGGATGGTGTAGATACGCAGTATTTT

size: -
J: TRBJ2-5
D: -
V: TRBV30
CDR3: CAWSPQGETQYF
DNA: TGTGCCTGGAGTCCGCAGGGAGAGACCCAGTACTTC

size: -
J: TRBJ1-1
D: TRBD1
V: TRBV5-5
CDR3: CASLFRTGNMNTEAFF
DNA: TGTGCCAGCCTATTTAGGACAGGGAATATGAACACTGAAGCTTTCTTT

size: -
J: TRBJ2-5
D: TRBD1
V: TRBV30
CDR3: CAWSGTGGGGETQYF
DNA: TGTGCCTGGAGTGGGACAGGGGGTGGCGGGGAGACCCAGTACTTC